This is a list of T cell receptor beta chains from one sample in a study of control samples from healthy donors and cancer patients. The assay was immunoSEQ multiplex PCR, and TCRdb's table has in-frame clones only and misses some. The profile shows about 140,000 clones, 92% of them singletons. The sequencing sample was made of blood. Receptors originate from a man between 25 and 39 years old in good health. CDR3s include the opening cysteine and the closing phenylalanine or tryptophan. The D gene is left open where the match is weak. The size entry is marked missing in some rows and otherwise reads once, few, many or a size class.

j_call v_call clone_size d_call cdr3_aa cdr3_nt
TRBJ1-6 TRBV9 once - CASSVTQDNSPLHF TGTGCCAGCAGCGTCACACAGGATAATTCACCCCTCCACTTT
TRBJ1-2 TRBV27 once - CASSLLSGAPNSNYGYTF TGTGCCAGCAGTTTACTTTCTGGGGCACCGAACTCTAACTATGGCTACACCTTC
TRBJ1-5 TRBV6-2/TRBV6-3 - - CASSNSDRDSNQPQHF TGTGCCAGCAGTAACTCGGACAGAGATAGCAATCAGCCCCAGCATTTT
TRBJ2-1 TRBV7-6 - TRBD1 CASSPRGSSYNEQFF TGTGCCAGCAGCCCCAGGGGGAGCTCCTACAATGAGCAGTTCTTC
TRBJ2-7 TRBV27 once TRBD1 CASSLSYTGGYEQYF TGTGCCAGCAGTTTATCATATACAGGGGGCTACGAGCAGTACTTC
TRBJ2-3 TRBV4-1 - - CASSQPNRDPTDTQYF TGCGCCAGCAGCCAACCGAACAGAGACCCCACAGATACGCAGTATTTT
TRBJ2-7 TRBV2 - TRBD1 CASRRTGGYEQYF TGTGCCAGCAGACGGACAGGGGGCTACGAGCAGTACTTC
TRBJ2-3 TRBV24-1 - - CATSDHGERNADTQYF TGTGCCACCAGTGACCACGGAGAGAGAAACGCAGATACGCAGTATTTT
TRBJ2-1 TRBV28 - - CASLTKTSPAYNEQFF TGTGCCAGTTTAACAAAGACATCCCCGGCGTACAATGAGCAGTTCTTC
TRBJ1-5 TRBV7-9 - - CASSVQGTNQPQHF TGTGCCAGCAGCGTACAGGGAACCAATCAGCCCCAGCATTTT
TRBJ1-2 TRBV11-2 - TRBD1 CASSRTRGTGYNYGYTF TGTGCCAGCAGCCGGACTAGGGGGACAGGGTATAACTATGGCTACACCTTC
TRBJ2-3 TRBV9 - - CASSVSPSTDTQYF TGTGCCAGCAGCGTATCCCCCAGCACAGATACGCAGTATTTT
TRBJ1-4 TRBV19 - TRBD1 CASSRHRGLATNEKLFF TGTGCCAGTAGTAGACACAGGGGACTTGCAACTAATGAAAAACTGTTTTTT
TRBJ2-7 TRBV6-1 - - CASSEVGSYEQYF TGTGCCAGCAGTGAAGTTGGTAGCTACGAGCAGTACTTC
TRBJ2-3 TRBV2 - TRBD1 CASKLGTGPSSTDTQYF TGTGCCAGCAAACTTGGGACAGGTCCTTCTAGCACAGATACGCAGTATTTT
TRBJ1-1 TRBV7-9 - - CASSLVSGRRLSDTEAFF TGTGCCAGCAGCTTAGTTTCGGGCCGGCGATTGTCTGACACTGAAGCTTTCTTT
TRBJ2-1 TRBV2 - TRBD2 CASSDVLVGLAGGLNEQFF TGTGCCAGCAGTGACGTATTGGTTGGGTTAGCGGGAGGACTAAATGAGCAGTTCTTC
TRBJ1-2 TRBV15 - TRBD1 CATSREEGAGGYTF TGTGCCACCAGCAGAGAGGAGGGGGCCGGGGGCTACACCTTC
TRBJ1-5 TRBV12-3/TRBV12-4 - - CASSLDLAQPQHF TGTGCCAGCAGTTTGGACTTGGCTCAGCCCCAGCATTTT
TRBJ2-1 TRBV4-1 - - CASSPSVVQGSYNEQFF TGCGCCAGCAGCCCCAGTGTCGTCCAGGGCTCCTACAATGAGCAGTTCTTC
TRBJ2-3 TRBV9 - TRBD2 CASSVAWIAGAPLVGTDTQYF TGTGCCAGCAGCGTAGCTTGGATAGCGGGAGCACCTCTTGTAGGCACAGATACGCAGTATTTT
TRBJ1-2 TRBV5-1 - - CASSLVLNAGYTF TGCGCCAGCAGCTTGGTTTTGAACGCTGGCTACACCTTC
TRBJ2-3 TRBV6-4 - - CASSSGMPTDTQYF TGTGCCAGCAGTTCCGGAATGCCCACAGATACGCAGTATTTT
TRBJ2-5 TRBV5-1 - - CASSSNQETQYF TGCGCCAGCAGCTCAAACCAAGAGACCCAGTACTTC
TRBJ1-4 TRBV28 - TRBD1 CASTPDRVGGEKLFF TGTGCCAGCACGCCAGACAGGGTAGGCGGTGAAAAACTGTTTTTT
TRBJ1-5 TRBV6-2/TRBV6-3 - TRBD1 CASSYTGGAGQPQHF TGTGCCAGCAGTTACACAGGGGGCGCGGGTCAGCCCCAGCATTTT
TRBJ1-5 TRBV6-2/TRBV6-3 - TRBD1 CASSYLGQGRQPQHF TGTGCCAGCAGTTACCTGGGACAGGGGAGGCAGCCCCAGCATTTT
TRBJ2-5 TRBV4-1 - TRBD2 CASSLGTSGQETQYF TGCGCCAGCAGCCTAGGGACTAGCGGGCAAGAGACCCAGTACTTC
TRBJ2-1 TRBV18 - TRBD1 CASSPRQGVYNEQFF TGTGCCAGCTCACCCAGACAGGGAGTATACAATGAGCAGTTCTTC
TRBJ2-1 TRBV2 once - CASSPEVHNEQFF TGTGCCAGCAGTCCTGAGGTTCACAATGAGCAGTTCTTC
TRBJ1-1 TRBV14 - - CASSQLLLNTEAFF TGTGCCAGCAGCCAACTTCTCTTGAACACTGAAGCTTTCTTT
TRBJ2-5 TRBV6-4 - - CASSERAGAETQYF TGTGCCAGCAGTGAGCGGGCTGGTGCGGAGACCCAGTACTTC
TRBJ2-7 TRBV6-6 - - CASSSYLYEQYF TGTGCCAGCAGTTCGTACCTTTACGAGCAGTACTTC
TRBJ1-6 TRBV6-5 - TRBD1 CASSPETGWNSPLHF TGTGCCAGCAGTCCAGAGACAGGGTGGAATTCACCCCTCCACTTT
TRBJ2-6 TRBV3-1/TRBV3-2 - - CASSQLSGANVLTF TGTGCCAGCAGCCAACTTTCTGGGGCCAACGTCCTGACTTTC
TRBJ2-3 TRBV7-9 - - CASSLDTWSDTQYF TGTGCCAGCAGCTTAGATACCTGGTCAGATACGCAGTATTTT
TRBJ1-5 TRBV12-2 - - CASRLIRGGGAQPQHF TGTGCAAGTCGCTTAATAAGAGGAGGGGGCGCTCAGCCCCAGCATTTT
TRBJ1-4 TRBV6-1 - - CASSAFSGGLGEKLFF TGTGCCAGCAGTGCGTTTAGTGGGGGGCTGGGTGAAAAACTGTTTTTT
TRBJ2-1 TRBV11-2 - TRBD2 CASSEGLAGREQFF TGTGCCAGCAGCGAGGGACTAGCGGGACGTGAGCAGTTCTTC
TRBJ2-1 TRBV4-1 - TRBD1 CASSQPGTGEDNEQFF TGCGCCAGCAGCCAACCTGGGACAGGGGAGGACAATGAGCAGTTCTTC
TRBJ2-1 TRBV7-8 once TRBD2 CASSSGLAYNEQFF TGTGCCAGCAGCTCGGGACTAGCGTACAATGAGCAGTTCTTC
TRBJ1-4 TRBV27 - - CASSLTGIREKLFF TGTGCCAGCAGTCTAACAGGGATACGGGAAAAACTGTTTTTT
TRBJ1-3 TRBV5-1 - TRBD1 CASSSGQGNTIYF TGCGCCAGCAGTTCGGGACAGGGGAACACCATATATTTT
TRBJ2-1 TRBV2 - - CASSEALLSYNEQFF TGTGCCAGCAGTGAAGCGCTCCTATCCTACAATGAGCAGTTCTTC